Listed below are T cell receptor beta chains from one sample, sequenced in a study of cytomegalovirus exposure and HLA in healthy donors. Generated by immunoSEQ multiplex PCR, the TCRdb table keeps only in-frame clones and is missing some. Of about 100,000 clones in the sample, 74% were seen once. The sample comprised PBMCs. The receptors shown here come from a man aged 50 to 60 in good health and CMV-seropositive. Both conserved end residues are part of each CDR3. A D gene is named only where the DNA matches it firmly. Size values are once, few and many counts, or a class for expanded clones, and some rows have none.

CDR3 DNA: TGTGCCAGTAGTTACAGGTTCGACAATGAGCAGTTCTTC
CDR3 protein: CASSYRFDNEQFF
D gene: NA
J gene: TRBJ2-1
V gene: TRBV19
clone size: NA

CDR3 DNA: TGTGCCAGCAGTGCCCAGGGGGATTCACCCCTCCACTTT
CDR3 protein: CASSAQGDSPLHF
D gene: TRBD1
J gene: TRBJ1-6
V gene: TRBV6-4
clone size: NA

CDR3 DNA: TGTGCCACCACGAACACCGGGGAGCTGTTTTTT
CDR3 protein: CATTNTGELFF
D gene: NA
J gene: TRBJ2-2
V gene: TRBV25-1
clone size: once

CDR3 DNA: TGCGCCAGCAGCTCGGTGGGACTAGCCGGAGATACGCAGTATTTT
CDR3 protein: CASSSVGLAGDTQYF
D gene: TRBD2
J gene: TRBJ2-3
V gene: TRBV5-1
clone size: NA

CDR3 DNA: TGTGCCAGCAGCTCCGGACAGTTGGGAAGGTTGGGCAATCAGCCCCAGCATTTT
CDR3 protein: CASSSGQLGRLGNQPQHF
D gene: NA
J gene: TRBJ1-5
V gene: TRBV9
clone size: once

CDR3 DNA: TGCGCCAGCAGCCAAGATCTGCACAGGGGCGCTTTCTTT
CDR3 protein: CASSQDLHRGAFF
D gene: TRBD1
J gene: TRBJ1-1
V gene: TRBV4-1
clone size: NA

CDR3 DNA: TGTGCCAGCAGCGCCTCGGCAGGGGGCAATCAGCCCCAGCATTTT
CDR3 protein: CASSASAGGNQPQHF
D gene: NA
J gene: TRBJ1-5
V gene: TRBV9
clone size: NA

CDR3 DNA: TGTGCCAGCAGGGGACAGGGGGCCGTTGAAGCTTTCTTT
CDR3 protein: CASRGQGAVEAFF
D gene: TRBD1
J gene: TRBJ1-1
V gene: TRBV13
clone size: NA

CDR3 DNA: TGTGCCAGCTCACCAGGGGCGTCCACCCTCTCCTACAATGAGCAGTTCTTC
CDR3 protein: CASSPGASTLSYNEQFF
D gene: NA
J gene: TRBJ2-1
V gene: TRBV18
clone size: NA

CDR3 DNA: TGTGCTAGTGTTAGCGGGAGTATCCACAATGAGCAGTTCTTC
CDR3 protein: CASVSGSIHNEQFF
D gene: TRBD2
J gene: TRBJ2-1
V gene: TRBV12-5
clone size: NA

CDR3 DNA: TGTGCCAGCAGCTTAAGCGGAAACACCGGGGAGCTGTTTTTT
CDR3 protein: CASSLSGNTGELFF
D gene: NA
J gene: TRBJ2-2
V gene: TRBV7-3
clone size: NA

CDR3 DNA: TGTGCCAGCAGTGAGATCTCTTCCACCTATAATTCACCCCTCCACTTT
CDR3 protein: CASSEISSTYNSPLHF
D gene: NA
J gene: TRBJ1-6
V gene: TRBV5-6
clone size: NA

CDR3 DNA: TGTGCCAGCAGTGCCGATTGGAGGAGGGCCCGAAGCAATCAGCCCCAGCATTTT
CDR3 protein: CASSADWRRARSNQPQHF
D gene: NA
J gene: TRBJ1-5
V gene: TRBV27
clone size: NA

CDR3 DNA: TGCGCCAGCAGCCAAGGGCCCTCGACAGTCTCTGGAAACACCATATATTTT
CDR3 protein: CASSQGPSTVSGNTIYF
D gene: NA
J gene: TRBJ1-3
V gene: TRBV4-1
clone size: NA

CDR3 DNA: TGTGCCAGCACCCGGGGACAATTCTACGAGCAGTACTTC
CDR3 protein: CASTRGQFYEQYF
D gene: NA
J gene: TRBJ2-7
V gene: TRBV28
clone size: NA

CDR3 DNA: TGTGCCAGCTCACCAGGCGGGGATCGCGGCTACACCTTC
CDR3 protein: CASSPGGDRGYTF
D gene: NA
J gene: TRBJ1-2
V gene: TRBV18
clone size: NA

CDR3 DNA: TGTGCCAGCAGCCCCCGACTAGCGGTGGAGACCCAGTACTTC
CDR3 protein: CASSPRLAVETQYF
D gene: TRBD2
J gene: TRBJ2-5
V gene: TRBV7-2
clone size: NA

CDR3 DNA: TGTGCCAGCAGCATAAGGACAGGTGACACCGGGGAGCTGTTTTTT
CDR3 protein: CASSIRTGDTGELFF
D gene: TRBD1
J gene: TRBJ2-2
V gene: TRBV5-5
clone size: NA

CDR3 DNA: TGTGCCAGTTCACCACCCGGGGGGTTTAACTATGGCTACACCTTC
CDR3 protein: CASSPPGGFNYGYTF
D gene: NA
J gene: TRBJ1-2
V gene: TRBV18
clone size: NA

CDR3 DNA: TGCGCCAGCAGCCCAATGACTAGCGGCTCCACAGATACGCAGTATTTT
CDR3 protein: CASSPMTSGSTDTQYF
D gene: TRBD2
J gene: TRBJ2-3
V gene: TRBV5-1
clone size: NA

CDR3 DNA: TGCGCCAGCAGCGATCAACAGGCTGGAGAGCAGTACTTC
CDR3 protein: CASSDQQAGEQYF
D gene: NA
J gene: TRBJ2-7
V gene: TRBV10-1
clone size: NA

CDR3 DNA: TGTGCCAGCAGTTTACTAAGGGGGAGCACTGAAGCTTTCTTT
CDR3 protein: CASSLLRGSTEAFF
D gene: NA
J gene: TRBJ1-1
V gene: TRBV28
clone size: NA

CDR3 DNA: TGTGCCAGCAGCCCATCACAGGAGGGGGGAAACACCATATATTTT
CDR3 protein: CASSPSQEGGNTIYF
D gene: NA
J gene: TRBJ1-3
V gene: TRBV9
clone size: NA

CDR3 DNA: TGTGCCACCAGCAGCCCACGAGGGTTAACTCAGCCCCAGCATTTT
CDR3 protein: CATSSPRGLTQPQHF
D gene: NA
J gene: TRBJ1-5
V gene: TRBV15
clone size: NA

CDR3 DNA: TGTGCCACCGAAAAGGGGACAGGGGAAACTGAAGCTTTCTTT
CDR3 protein: CATEKGTGETEAFF
D gene: TRBD1
J gene: TRBJ1-1
V gene: TRBV15
clone size: NA

CDR3 DNA: TGCGCCAGCAGCTGGCGGCCGGGACAGGGGAAGGGAGGGATCTACTACGAGCAGTACTTC
CDR3 protein: CASSWRPGQGKGGIYYEQYF
D gene: TRBD1
J gene: TRBJ2-7
V gene: TRBV5-1
clone size: NA

CDR3 DNA: TGCAGCGTGGAAAGCGGGGGGGTCACAGATACGCAGTATTTT
CDR3 protein: CSVESGGVTDTQYF
D gene: TRBD2
J gene: TRBJ2-3
V gene: TRBV29-1
clone size: NA

CDR3 DNA: TGTGCCAGCTCACCCCAGGATACCTACGAGCAGTACTTC
CDR3 protein: CASSPQDTYEQYF
D gene: NA
J gene: TRBJ2-7
V gene: TRBV18
clone size: NA

CDR3 DNA: TGCGCCAGCAGCTTGGCCGGGAGCTCCTACGAGCAGTACTTC
CDR3 protein: CASSLAGSSYEQYF
D gene: NA
J gene: TRBJ2-7
V gene: TRBV5-4
clone size: NA

CDR3 DNA: TGTGCCTGGAATCTTCCCGGGACAGGGGGCTCTGAGACCCAGTACTTC
CDR3 protein: CAWNLPGTGGSETQYF
D gene: TRBD1
J gene: TRBJ2-5
V gene: TRBV30
clone size: NA

CDR3 DNA: TGCGCCAGCAGCTTGGACAGCCCAGATACACCCCTCCACTTT
CDR3 protein: CASSLDSPDTPLHF
D gene: NA
J gene: TRBJ1-6
V gene: TRBV5-1
clone size: NA

CDR3 DNA: TGTGCCTGGGGCCGGGGGGGTGGAGAGACCCAGTACTTC
CDR3 protein: CAWGRGGGETQYF
D gene: TRBD2
J gene: TRBJ2-5
V gene: TRBV30
clone size: NA

CDR3 DNA: TGTGCCAGCAGCTTCGGGCAGAGGGCAGCCGGCGACGAGCAGTACTTC
CDR3 protein: CASSFGQRAAGDEQYF
D gene: NA
J gene: TRBJ2-7
V gene: TRBV7-3
clone size: NA

CDR3 DNA: TGTGCCAGTAGTATGAGGGGACAGCTCGAAAAACTGTTTTTT
CDR3 protein: CASSMRGQLEKLFF
D gene: TRBD1
J gene: TRBJ1-4
V gene: TRBV19
clone size: NA

CDR3 DNA: TGTGCCAGCAGCTTAGGCGACAGGGGGGCCTCCTGTGTGAGACGGCCCCAGCATTTT
CDR3 protein: CASSLGDRGASCVRRPQHF
D gene: TRBD1
J gene: TRBJ1-5
V gene: TRBV7-3
clone size: few

CDR3 DNA: TGTGCCAGAAATAAACCGGGACAGGGAGACTATGGCTACACCTTC
CDR3 protein: CARNKPGQGDYGYTF
D gene: TRBD1
J gene: TRBJ1-2
V gene: TRBV6-1
clone size: NA

CDR3 DNA: TGTGCCAGCAGCTTCTACAGGGGGCCTGGGGGCTACACCTTC
CDR3 protein: CASSFYRGPGGYTF
D gene: TRBD1
J gene: TRBJ1-2
V gene: TRBV7-2
clone size: NA

CDR3 DNA: TGTGCCAGCAGCCTCCCGGGGGCTGAAGCTTTCTTT
CDR3 protein: CASSLPGAEAFF
D gene: NA
J gene: TRBJ1-1
V gene: TRBV7-8
clone size: NA

CDR3 DNA: TGTGCCAGCAGCTTAGCACAGCAGAACACTGAAGCTTTCTTT
CDR3 protein: CASSLAQQNTEAFF
D gene: NA
J gene: TRBJ1-1
V gene: TRBV11-2
clone size: NA

CDR3 DNA: TGTGCCAGCAGTGGCCAGGCGTCTAGCACAGATACGCAGTATTTT
CDR3 protein: CASSGQASSTDTQYF
D gene: NA
J gene: TRBJ2-3
V gene: TRBV6-5
clone size: NA

CDR3 DNA: TGTGCCAGCTCACCACTGGGGACAGGGGGTTTGGGCACTGAAGCTTTCTTT
CDR3 protein: CASSPLGTGGLGTEAFF
D gene: TRBD1
J gene: TRBJ1-1
V gene: TRBV18
clone size: NA